This T cell receptor beta chain was sequenced during a study of T cells in Graves' hyperthyroidism and ophthalmopathy. Researchers amplified the TCR beta CDR3 regions from RNA transcripts. HTBI primers drove first-round RT-PCR of the TCR CDR3. TCRdb reprocessed the multiplex PCR reads via MiXCR and lists one record per CDR3 protein. The top ten hold less than 20% of the sample, which has roughly 720,000 distinct CDR3 sequences, around 16% seen once. The PBMCs had their origin in roughly 9.8 ml of fresh peripheral blood. Concerning this clonotype: Its target is unknown.

Overall study findings and caveats: It was a median about seven months before onset that the model predicted ophthalmopathy.

V shed 1 base, J shed 3 bases, and the junction held 10 bases outside the gene matches. Germline V lookup: CDR1 LGHNA, CDR2 YSLEER. This CDR3 is 17 amino acids long. The V gene is TRBV4-3, the J gene TRBJ2-7; 9 bases align to TRBD2. Source material: blood. This clonotype was sampled from a man aged 45-65 years with Graves' hyperthyroidism. In DNA, the CDR3 is TGCGCCAGCAGCCAAGGGAGGCTAGCGGGAAGATTCTACGAGCAGTACTTC. It specifies CASSQGRLAGRFYEQYF.